This is a list of T cell receptor beta chains from one sample in a study of blood T cell repertoires in COVID-19. Assay used: immunoSEQ multiplex PCR; TCRdb lists only in-frame clones, some missing. This repertoire shows about 160,000 clones, around four fifths found once; its top ten account for around 8.4%. The sample consisted of peripheral blood. The receptors shown here come from a woman older than 75 with active or convalescent COVID-19. Each CDR3 is given with its conserved first and last residue. Each record gives: CDR3 length, V gene, J gene, clone size, D gene, CDR3 DNA, CDR3 protein. D genes are given only for firm matches. The size of a clone is reported for some rows only, either as once, few or many, or as a class for expanded clones.

16,TRBV3-1/TRBV3-2,TRBJ1-6,.,TRBD1,TGTGCCAGCAGCCACCTAACAGGGGTGGGGGATCCACCCCTCCACTTT,CASSHLTGVGDPPLHF
17,TRBV11-3,TRBJ2-3,.,TRBD2,TGTGCCAGCAGCTTAGTATGGTCGGGGGGGGACCTAAATACGCAGTATTTT,CASSLVWSGGDLNTQYF
13,TRBV11-1,TRBJ2-3,.,TRBD2,TGTGCCAGCAGCGGACTAGCTTCAGATACGCAGTATTTT,CASSGLASDTQYF
12,TRBV10-3,TRBJ1-1,.,TRBD1,TGTGCCATCAGAGGGGGCAACACTGAAGCTTTCTTT,CAIRGGNTEAFF
16,TRBV6-1,TRBJ1-1,once,.,TGTGCCAGCAGTGACCCACTTACAGGGTCAAACACTGAAGCTTTCTTT,CASSDPLTGSNTEAFF
15,TRBV5-4,TRBJ2-1,.,.,TGTGCCAGCAGCTGGGGGCTAGGCGGGTACAATGAGCAGTTCTTC,CASSWGLGGYNEQFF
14,TRBV11-2,TRBJ2-7,.,.,TGTGCCAGCAGCTTAGGACAGAGAACCTACGAGCAGTACTTC,CASSLGQRTYEQYF
15,TRBV7-2,TRBJ1-6,.,.,TGTGCCAGCAGCAGGGGTCAGGGGCTAAATTCACCCCTCCACTTT,CASSRGQGLNSPLHF
15,TRBV7-8,TRBJ1-1,.,.,TGTGCCAGCAGCTCAGGTGGGGGCATGAACACTGAAGCTTTCTTT,CASSSGGGMNTEAFF
15,TRBV14,TRBJ2-2,.,TRBD1,TGTGCCAGCAGCCAACTACAGGGGGCAATCGGGGAGCTGTTTTTT,CASSQLQGAIGELFF
15,TRBV5-4,TRBJ2-3,.,.,TGTGCCAGCAGCACAAGTGACAGAAGCACAGATACGCAGTATTTT,CASSTSDRSTDTQYF
14,TRBV5-6,TRBJ1-1,.,TRBD1,TGTGCCAGCAGGGTGACAGGGAGTGTCACTGAAGCTTTCTTT,CASRVTGSVTEAFF
15,TRBV7-9,TRBJ1-1,.,.,TGTGCCAGCAGCCCGAGAAACAGGTGGGACACTGAAGCTTTCTTT,CASSPRNRWDTEAFF
16,TRBV5-1,TRBJ1-1,.,TRBD1,TGCGCCAGCAGCTTGGGAGACAGGGAATCGAACACTGAAGCTTTCTTT,CASSLGDRESNTEAFF
11,TRBV5-4,TRBJ1-1,.,.,TGTGCCAGCAGCTGGGGCTTTGAAGCTTTCTTT,CASSWGFEAFF
14,TRBV3-1/TRBV3-2,TRBJ1-1,.,.,TGTGCCAGCAGCCAAGAACAGGGGAACACTGAAGCTTTCTTT,CASSQEQGNTEAFF
14,TRBV2,TRBJ1-2,once,TRBD1,TGTGCCAGCAATCCTGACAGGGCTAACTATGGCTACACCTTC,CASNPDRANYGYTF
17,TRBV15,TRBJ1-5,.,TRBD1,TGTGCCACCAGCAGAGGACTTATCCGGGACAGCGAACAGCCCCAGCATTTT,CATSRGLIRDSEQPQHF
14,TRBV13,TRBJ1-1,once,TRBD1,TGTGCCAGCAGCGCTGACAGGGCGAACACTGAAGCTTTCTTT,CASSADRANTEAFF
15,TRBV29-1,TRBJ2-5,.,.,TGCAGCGTTGAAAACGACAGGAAGTTAGGAGAGACCCAGTACTTC,CSVENDRKLGETQYF
13,TRBV6-5,TRBJ1-5,.,.,TGTGCCAGCAGCCGCGTGGGCAGTCAGCCCCAGCATTTT,CASSRVGSQPQHF
15,TRBV6-5,TRBJ2-1,.,.,TGTGCCAGCAGTCCGACAGAAGGCCAATACAATGAGCAGTTCTTC,CASSPTEGQYNEQFF
14,TRBV7-3,TRBJ1-2,.,TRBD1,TGTGCCAGCAGCTCCCCGGGACAGGGCCATGGCTACACCTTC,CASSSPGQGHGYTF
15,TRBV2,TRBJ1-5,.,.,TGTGCCAGCAGGGTCCACCTAGATAGCAATCAGCCCCAGCATTTT,CASRVHLDSNQPQHF
15,TRBV5-5,TRBJ1-5,.,.,TGTGCCAGCAGCTTTGGTCAGAATAGCAATCAGCCCCAGCATTTT,CASSFGQNSNQPQHF
15,TRBV9,TRBJ1-5,.,.,TGTGCCAGCAGCGTAGGTCACCAGGCTAGCCAGCCCCAGCATTTT,CASSVGHQASQPQHF
14,TRBV30,TRBJ2-7,.,TRBD1,TGTGCCTGGAGTGTATTGGGACAGGGTTACGAGCAGTACTTC,CAWSVLGQGYEQYF
15,TRBV19,TRBJ2-5,.,TRBD1,TGTGCCAGTAGTATTGCGACAGGGCTACAAGAGACCCAGTACTTC,CASSIATGLQETQYF
17,TRBV5-1,TRBJ2-5,.,.,TGCGCCAGCAGCTTGGGGGCGGGTGGCCGGTACCAAGAGACCCAGTACTTC,CASSLGAGGRYQETQYF
16,TRBV19,TRBJ1-1,.,.,TGTGCCAGTAGTCTCATCACAATAAGCGGGAACACTGAAGCTTTCTTT,CASSLITISGNTEAFF
14,TRBV18,TRBJ1-1,few,.,TGTGCCAGCTCCTCGGCAGGAACGAACACTGAAGCTTTCTTT,CASSSAGTNTEAFF
16,TRBV14,TRBJ2-5,.,TRBD2,TGTGCCAGCAGCCGGGCAATAGCGGGCCCAACTGGGACCCAGTACTTC,CASSRAIAGPTGTQYF
14,TRBV6-1,TRBJ1-2,.,.,TGTGCCAGCAGTGAATACCGGCGGGCAGATCGCTACACCTTC,CASSEYRRADRYTF
13,TRBV14,TRBJ1-2,.,.,TGTGCCAGCAGCCAACAGGAGGGCTATGGCTACACCTTC,CASSQQEGYGYTF
16,TRBV5-6,TRBJ1-5,once,TRBD1,TGTGCCAGCAGCGGGGGGACAGGGCCAGGCAATCAGCCCCAGCATTTT,CASSGGTGPGNQPQHF
16,TRBV18,TRBJ1-1,.,TRBD1,TGTGCCAGCTCACCACCGTCAGGGGGCGAGAGCACTGAAGCTTTCTTT,CASSPPSGGESTEAFF
17,TRBV18,TRBJ1-3,.,.,TGTGCCAGCTCACCACCCGGAGGACTTCTCTCTGGAAACACCATATATTTT,CASSPPGGLLSGNTIYF